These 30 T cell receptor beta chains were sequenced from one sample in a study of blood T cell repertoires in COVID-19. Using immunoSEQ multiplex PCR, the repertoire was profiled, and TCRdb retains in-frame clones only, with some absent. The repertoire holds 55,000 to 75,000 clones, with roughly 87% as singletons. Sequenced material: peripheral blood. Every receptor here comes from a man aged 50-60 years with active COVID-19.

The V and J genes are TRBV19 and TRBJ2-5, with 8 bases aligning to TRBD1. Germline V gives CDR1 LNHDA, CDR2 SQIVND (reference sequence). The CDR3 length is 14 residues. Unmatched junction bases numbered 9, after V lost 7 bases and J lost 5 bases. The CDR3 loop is CASNRDRRMETQYF. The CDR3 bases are TGTGCCAGTAACCGGGACAGGAGGATGGAGACCCAGTACTTC.

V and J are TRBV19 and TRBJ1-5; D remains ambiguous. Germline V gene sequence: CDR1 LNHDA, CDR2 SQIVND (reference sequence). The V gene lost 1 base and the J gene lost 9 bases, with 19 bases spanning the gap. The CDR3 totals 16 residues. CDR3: CASSIVLGQSRGPQHF. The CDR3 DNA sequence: TGTGCCAGTAGTATAGTCCTTGGGCAGTCGCGGGGGCCCCAGCATTTT. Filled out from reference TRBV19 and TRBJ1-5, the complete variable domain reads DGGITQSPKYLFRKEGQNVTLSCEQNLNHDAMYWYRQDPGQGLRLIYYSQIVNDFQKGDIAEGYSVSREKKESFPLTVTSAQKNPTAFYLCASSIVLGQSRGPQHFGDGTRLSIL.

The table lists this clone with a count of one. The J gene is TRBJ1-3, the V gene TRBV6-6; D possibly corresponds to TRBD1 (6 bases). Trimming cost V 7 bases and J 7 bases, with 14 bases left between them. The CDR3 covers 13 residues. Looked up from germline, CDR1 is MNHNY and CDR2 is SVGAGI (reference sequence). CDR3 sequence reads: CASTPQGVNTIYF. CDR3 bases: TGTGCCAGCACTCCACAGGGTGTCAACACCATATATTTT.

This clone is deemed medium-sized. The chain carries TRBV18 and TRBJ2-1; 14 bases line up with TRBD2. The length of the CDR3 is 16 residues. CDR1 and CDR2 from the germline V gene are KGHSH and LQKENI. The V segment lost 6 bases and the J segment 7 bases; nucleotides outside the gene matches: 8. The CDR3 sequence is CASSPRGLAGENEQFF. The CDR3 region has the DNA TGTGCCAGCTCTCCCAGGGGACTAGCGGGGGAGAATGAGCAGTTCTTC.

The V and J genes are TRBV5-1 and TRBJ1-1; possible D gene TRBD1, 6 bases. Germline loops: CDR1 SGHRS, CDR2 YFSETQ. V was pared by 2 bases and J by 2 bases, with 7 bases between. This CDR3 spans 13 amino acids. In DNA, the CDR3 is TGCGCCAGCAGCTTAGGGGGAAACACTGAAGCTTTCTTT. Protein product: CASSLGGNTEAFF.

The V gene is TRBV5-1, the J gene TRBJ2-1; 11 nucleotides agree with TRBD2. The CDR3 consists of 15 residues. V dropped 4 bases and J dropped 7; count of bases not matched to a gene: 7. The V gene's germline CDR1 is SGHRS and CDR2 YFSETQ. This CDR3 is CASSRSGTSGNEQFF. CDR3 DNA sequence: TGCGCCAGCAGCCGCTCCGGGACTAGCGGTAATGAGCAGTTCTTC.

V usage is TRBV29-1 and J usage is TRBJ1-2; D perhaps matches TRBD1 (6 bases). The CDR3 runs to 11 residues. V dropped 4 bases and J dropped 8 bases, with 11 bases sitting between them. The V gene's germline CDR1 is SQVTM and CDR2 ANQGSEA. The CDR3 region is CSVGDTGGYTF. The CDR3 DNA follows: TGCAGCGTTGGGGACACTGGGGGCTACACCTTC.

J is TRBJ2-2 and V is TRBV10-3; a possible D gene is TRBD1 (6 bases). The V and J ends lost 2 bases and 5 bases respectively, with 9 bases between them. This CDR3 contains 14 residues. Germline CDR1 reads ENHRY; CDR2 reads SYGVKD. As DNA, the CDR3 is TGTGCCATCAGTGAGAGGACAGAGACCGGGGAGCTGTTTTTT. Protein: CAISERTETGELFF.

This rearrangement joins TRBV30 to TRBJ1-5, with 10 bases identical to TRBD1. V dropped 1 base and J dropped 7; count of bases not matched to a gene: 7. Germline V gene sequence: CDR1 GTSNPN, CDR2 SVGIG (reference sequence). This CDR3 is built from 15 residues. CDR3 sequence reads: CAWSAGTGARQPQHF. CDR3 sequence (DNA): TGTGCCTGGAGTGCCGGGACAGGGGCGCGACAGCCCCAGCATTTT.

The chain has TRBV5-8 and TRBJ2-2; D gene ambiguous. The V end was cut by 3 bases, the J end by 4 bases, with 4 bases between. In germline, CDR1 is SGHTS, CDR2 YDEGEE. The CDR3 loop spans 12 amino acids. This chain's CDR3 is CASSSRTGELFF. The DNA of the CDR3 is TGTGCCAGCAGCTCCCGCACCGGGGAGCTGTTTTTT.

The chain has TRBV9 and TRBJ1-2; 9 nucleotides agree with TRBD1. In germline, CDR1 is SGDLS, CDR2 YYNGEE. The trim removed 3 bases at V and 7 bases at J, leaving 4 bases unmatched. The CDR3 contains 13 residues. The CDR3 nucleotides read TGTGCCAGCAGCGGCGGACAGGGGTCTGGCTACACCTTC. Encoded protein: CASSGGQGSGYTF.

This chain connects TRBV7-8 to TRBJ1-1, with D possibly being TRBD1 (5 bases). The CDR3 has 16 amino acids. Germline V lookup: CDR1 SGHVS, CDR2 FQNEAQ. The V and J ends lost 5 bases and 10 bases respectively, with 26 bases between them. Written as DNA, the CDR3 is TGTGCCAGCAGCCTATATGCCCTAAGACAGACTCTTGGAGCTTTCTTT. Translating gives CASSLYALRQTLGAFF.

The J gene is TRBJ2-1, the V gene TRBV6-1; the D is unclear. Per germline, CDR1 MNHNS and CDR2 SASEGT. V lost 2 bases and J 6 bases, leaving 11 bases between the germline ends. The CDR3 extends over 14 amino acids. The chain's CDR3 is CASSEPSGPNEQFF. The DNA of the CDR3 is TGTGCCAGCAGTGAACCTAGTGGCCCCAATGAGCAGTTCTTC.

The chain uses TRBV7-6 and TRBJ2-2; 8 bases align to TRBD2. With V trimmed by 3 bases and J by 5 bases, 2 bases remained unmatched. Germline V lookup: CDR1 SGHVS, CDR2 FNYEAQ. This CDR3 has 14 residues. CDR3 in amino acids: CASSFSGVTGELFF. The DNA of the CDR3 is TGTGCCAGCAGCTTTAGCGGGGTAACCGGGGAGCTGTTTTTT.

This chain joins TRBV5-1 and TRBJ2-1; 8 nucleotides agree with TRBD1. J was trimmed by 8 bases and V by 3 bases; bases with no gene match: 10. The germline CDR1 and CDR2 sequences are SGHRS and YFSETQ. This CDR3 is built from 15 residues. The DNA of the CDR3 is TGCGCCAGCAGCTACCTCCAGGGGGCACAGGATGAGCAGTTCTTC. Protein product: CASSYLQGAQDEQFF.

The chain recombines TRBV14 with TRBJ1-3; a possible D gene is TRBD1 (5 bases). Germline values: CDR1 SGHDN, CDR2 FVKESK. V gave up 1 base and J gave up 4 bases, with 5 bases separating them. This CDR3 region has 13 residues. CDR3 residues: CASSQAGGNTIYF. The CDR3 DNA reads TGTGCCAGCAGCCAAGCAGGGGGAAACACCATATATTTT. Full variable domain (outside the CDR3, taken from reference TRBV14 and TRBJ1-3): EAGVTQFPSHSVIEKGQTVTLRCDPISGHDNLYWYRRVMGKEIKFLLHFVKESKQDESGMPNNRFLAERTGGTYSTLKVQPAELEDSGVYFCASSQAGGNTIYFGEGSWLTVV.

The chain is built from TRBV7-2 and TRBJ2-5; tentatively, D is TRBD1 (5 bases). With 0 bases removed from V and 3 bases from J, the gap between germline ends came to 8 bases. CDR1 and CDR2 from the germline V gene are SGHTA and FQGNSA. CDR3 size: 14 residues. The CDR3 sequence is CASSLAQGKETQYF. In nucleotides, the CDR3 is TGTGCCAGCAGCTTAGCCCAGGGAAAAGAGACCCAGTACTTC.

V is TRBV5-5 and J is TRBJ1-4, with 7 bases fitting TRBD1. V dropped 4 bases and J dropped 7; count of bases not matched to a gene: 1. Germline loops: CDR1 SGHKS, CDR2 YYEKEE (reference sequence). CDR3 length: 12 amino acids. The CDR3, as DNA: TGTGCCAGCAGCCGGGACAGTGAAAAACTGTTTTTT. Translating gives CASSRDSEKLFF.

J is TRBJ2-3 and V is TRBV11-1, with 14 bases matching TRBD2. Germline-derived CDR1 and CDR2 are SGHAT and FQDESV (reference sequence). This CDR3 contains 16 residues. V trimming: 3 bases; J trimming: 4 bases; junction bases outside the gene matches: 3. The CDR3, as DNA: TGTGCCAGCAGCTTCCTGACTAGCGGGGGGGCAGATACGCAGTATTTT. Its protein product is CASSFLTSGGADTQYF.

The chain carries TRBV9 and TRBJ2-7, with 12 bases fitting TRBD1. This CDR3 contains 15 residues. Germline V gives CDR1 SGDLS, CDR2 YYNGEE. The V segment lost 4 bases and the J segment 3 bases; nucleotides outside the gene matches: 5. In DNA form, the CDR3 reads TGTGCCAGCAGCTTCGGGACAGGGGGCCTCTACGAGCAGTACTTC. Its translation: CASSFGTGGLYEQYF.

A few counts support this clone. The CDR3 nucleotides read TGTGCCAGCAGCTCCACAACTAGCGGGGGGGCGGATACGCAGTATTTT. This encodes CASSSTTSGGADTQYF. V is TRBV5-4 and J is TRBJ2-3, with 13 bases aligning to TRBD2. CDR1 and CDR2 (germline): SGHNT, YYREEE (reference sequence). The CDR3 has 16 residues. Trimming took 3 bases from V and 6 from J; bases not matched to a gene: 7.

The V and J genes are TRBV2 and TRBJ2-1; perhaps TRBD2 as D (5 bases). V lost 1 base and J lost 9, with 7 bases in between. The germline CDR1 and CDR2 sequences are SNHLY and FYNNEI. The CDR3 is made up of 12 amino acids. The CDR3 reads CASSEEEGEQFF. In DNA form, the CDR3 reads TGTGCCAGCAGTGAAGAAGAGGGTGAGCAGTTCTTC.

The CDR3, as DNA: TGTGCCAGCAGTTACTCGTATCAGGGGGACAATGAGCAGTTCTTC. Its translation: CASSYSYQGDNEQFF. The V and J genes are TRBV6-5 and TRBJ2-1, with TRBD1 matching 7 bases. J lost 5 bases, V lost 0 bases, and 4 bases had no gene match. Germline V gives CDR1 MNHEY, CDR2 SVGAGI. This CDR3 has 15 amino acids.

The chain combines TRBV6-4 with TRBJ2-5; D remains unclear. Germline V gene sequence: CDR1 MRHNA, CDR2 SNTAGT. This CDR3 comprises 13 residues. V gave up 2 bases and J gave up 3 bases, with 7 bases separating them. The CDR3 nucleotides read TGTGCCAGCAGTGACGTTGCAGAAGAGACCCAGTACTTC. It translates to CASSDVAEETQYF.

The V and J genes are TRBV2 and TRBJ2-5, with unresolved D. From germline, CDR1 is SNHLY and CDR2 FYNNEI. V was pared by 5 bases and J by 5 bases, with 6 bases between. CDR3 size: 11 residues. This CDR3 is CASSSVETQYF. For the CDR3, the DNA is TGTGCCAGCAGTTCCGTGGAGACCCAGTACTTC.

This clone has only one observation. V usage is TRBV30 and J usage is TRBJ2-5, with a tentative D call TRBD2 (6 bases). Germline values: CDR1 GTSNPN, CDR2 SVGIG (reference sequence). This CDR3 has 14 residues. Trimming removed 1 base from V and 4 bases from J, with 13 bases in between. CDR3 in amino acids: CAWSAPPGGETQYF. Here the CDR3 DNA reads TGTGCCTGGAGTGCACCCCCCGGGGGAGAGACCCAGTACTTC.

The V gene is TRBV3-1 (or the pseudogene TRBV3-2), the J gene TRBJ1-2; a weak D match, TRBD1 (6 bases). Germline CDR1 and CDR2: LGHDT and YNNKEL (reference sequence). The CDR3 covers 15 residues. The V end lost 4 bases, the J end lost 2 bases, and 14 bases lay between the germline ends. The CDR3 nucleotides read TGTGCCAGCAGCCGAAGGCCTCAGGGGAACTATGGCTACACCTTC. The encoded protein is CASSRRPQGNYGYTF.

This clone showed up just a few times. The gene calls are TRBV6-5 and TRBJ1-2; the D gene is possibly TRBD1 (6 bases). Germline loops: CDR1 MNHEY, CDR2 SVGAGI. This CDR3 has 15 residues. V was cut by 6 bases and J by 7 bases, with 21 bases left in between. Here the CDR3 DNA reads TGTGCCAGCAGCCAGGGGAGTCCAGGGCTAGGTGGCTACACCTTC. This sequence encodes CASSQGSPGLGGYTF.

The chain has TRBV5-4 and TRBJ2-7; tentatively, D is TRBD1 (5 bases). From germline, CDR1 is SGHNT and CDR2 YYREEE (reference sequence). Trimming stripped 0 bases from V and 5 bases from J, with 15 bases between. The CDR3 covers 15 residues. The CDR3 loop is CASSLDGGRAHEQYF. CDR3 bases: TGTGCCAGCAGCTTGGACGGCGGCAGGGCTCACGAGCAGTACTTC.

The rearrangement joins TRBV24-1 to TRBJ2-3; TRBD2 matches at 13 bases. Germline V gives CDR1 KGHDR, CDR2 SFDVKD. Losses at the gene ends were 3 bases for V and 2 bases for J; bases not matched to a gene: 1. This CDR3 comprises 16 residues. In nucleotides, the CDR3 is TGTGCCACCAGTGATGGACTAGCGGGAGCCACAGATACGCAGTATTTT. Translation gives CATSDGLAGATDTQYF.